Following are 5 T cell receptor beta chains from one sample sequenced in a study of T cells in women clearing cervical HPV infection. The repertoire was sequenced with immunoSEQ multiplex PCR; TCRdb's copy has only in-frame clones and lacks some. The sample includes 25,000 to 35,000 clones. Source material: blood buffy coat. Receptors originate from a woman aged 18 to 75 with a cervical HPV16 infection that either progressed to CIN3+ or cleared (not recorded which).

A remark on this clone: The observed sequence ends 3 residues before the CDR3 terminus, with the missing tail filled in from the germline J gene. V is TRBV20-1 and J is TRBJ1-1; D uncertain. The CDR3 sequence is 11 residues long. CDR1 and CDR2 from the germline V gene are DFQATT and SNEGSKA (reference sequence). Trimming left V 6 bases short and J 5 bases short, with 10 bases between. CDR3 residues: CSAKPRTEAFF. Partial CDR3 DNA: TGCAGTGCGAAACCCCGGACTGAA.

As concerns this clone: Read coverage stops 3 residues before the CDR3 terminus; the germline J gene supplies the remainder. The V call is TRBV6-1, the J call TRBJ2-6; TRBD1 is a possible D gene (6 bases). The CDR3 contains 17 residues. V was cut by 2 bases and J by 0 bases, with 11 bases left in between. Germline CDR1 and CDR2: MNHNS and SASEGT. CDR3 sequence reads: CASSETGTSSGANVLTF. CDR3 DNA (partial): TGTGCCAGCAGTGAAACCGGGACAAGCTCTGGGGCCAACGTC.

About this clone: The missing CDR3 end, 3 residues past where the read stops, is filled in from the germline J gene. The rearrangement uses TRBV7-9 and TRBJ1-2, with D uncertain. Per the germline V gene, CDR1 is SEHNR and CDR2 is FQNEAQ (reference sequence). This CDR3 is 15 amino acids long. The sequenced part of the CDR3 DNA is TGTGCCAGCAGCCTCGGACTTTCTGGGTCGGAAGAC. Translating gives CASSLGLSGSED. In full, the CDR3 is CASSLGLSGSEDYTF. Full variable domain (remainder filled in from reference TRBV7-9 and TRBJ1-2): DTGVSQNPRHKITKRGQNVTFRCDPISEHNRLYWYRQTLGQGPEFLTYFQNEAQLEKSRLLSDRFSAERPKGSFSTLEIQRTEQGDSAMYLCASSLGLSGSEDYTFGSGTRLTVV.

On this clone itself: The read halts 3 residues ahead of the CDR3 end, with the missing end drawn from the germline J gene. V usage is TRBV19 and J usage is TRBJ2-1; 7 bases match TRBD1. Per germline, CDR1 LNHDA and CDR2 SQIVND (reference sequence). CDR3 size: 15 residues. Trimming cost V 8 bases and J 7 bases; bases outside gene matches: 14. The CDR3 spells CASAARDSSKNEQFF. The covered CDR3 bases are TGTGCCAGTGCAGCCCGGGACAGTAGCAAGAATGAG.

As to this clone: The CDR3 end lies 3 residues beyond the end of the read and is filled in from the germline J gene. This chain joins TRBV5-1 and TRBJ2-2, with D uncertain. Per the germline V gene, CDR1 is SGHRS and CDR2 is YFSETQ. Trimming shortened V by 7 bases and J by 6 bases, and 16 bases separated the two germline ends. CDR3 length: 14 residues. CDR3 DNA, as far as it was read: TGCGCCAGCCGGCTAAGGGTTAATCCCGGGGAG. Its protein is CASRLRVNPGE. The full-length CDR3 reads as CASRLRVNPGELFF. Complete variable domain (other parts from reference TRBV5-1 and TRBJ2-2): KAGVTQTPRYLIKTRGQQVTLSCSPISGHRSVSWYQQTPGQGLQFLFEYFSETQRNKGNFPGRFSGRQFSNSRSEMNVSTLELGDSALYLCASRLRVNPGELFFGEGSRLTVL.